These T cell receptor beta chains were read from a single sample in a study of shared clonotypes between healthy human individuals. TCRdb's table, derived via immunoSEQ multiplex PCR, lists solely in-frame clones and lacks some. This sample has about 2.5 million clones; 85% to 95% occur once, and the top ten carry 0.37%. The source material was naive CD4+ T cells from PBMCs. Every receptor here comes from a man in his late teens or twenties in good health. Some clones in this sample may be carry-over from other donors' samples. Each CDR3 is given with its conserved first and last residue. The D gene is left open where the match is weak. Size is omitted from some rows. Given values are once, few, many or a class for expanded clones.

V	D	size	J	CDR3	DNA
TRBV28	.	.	TRBJ1-1	CASSPGGGVNTEAFF	TGTGCCAGCAGTCCCGGTGGGGGTGTGAACACTGAAGCTTTCTTT
TRBV19	.	.	TRBJ2-3	CASSIPDTTDTQYF	TGTGCCAGTAGTATTCCGGACACCACAGATACGCAGTATTTT
TRBV7-3	TRBD2	few	TRBJ2-2	CASSLVAGLNTGELFF	TGTGCCAGCAGCTTAGTAGCGGGGCTTAACACCGGGGAGCTGTTTTTT
TRBV5-1	.	.	TRBJ2-7	CASSLRMREKSYEQYF	TGCGCCAGCAGCTTGCGTATGCGGGAAAAGTCCTACGAGCAGTACTTC
TRBV18	TRBD1	.	TRBJ2-5	CASSRGQGVAKETQYF	TGTGCCAGCTCTCGCGGACAGGGAGTAGCCAAAGAGACCCAGTACTTC
TRBV25-1	TRBD1	.	TRBJ2-2	CASSELGTGNTGELFF	TGTGCCAGCAGTGAATTAGGGACAGGGAACACCGGGGAGCTGTTTTTT
TRBV30	TRBD2	.	TRBJ2-3	CASTGSSGSYTDTQYF	TGTGCCTCAACGGGGTCTAGCGGGTCCTACACAGATACGCAGTATTTT
TRBV7-3	.	once	TRBJ2-1	CASSFQATYNEQFF	TGTGCCAGCAGCTTCCAGGCCACCTACAATGAGCAGTTCTTC
TRBV30	.	.	TRBJ1-5	CAWSVLNSNQPQHF	TGTGCCTGGAGTGTACTGAATAGCAATCAGCCCCAGCATTTT
TRBV29-1	.	.	TRBJ1-6	CSVAGDGVNSPLHF	TGCAGCGTGGCAGGGGATGGCGTAAATTCACCCCTCCACTTT
TRBV5-1	TRBD2	.	TRBJ2-7	CASSLTSGTYEQYF	TGCGCCAGCAGCTTAACTAGCGGGACTTACGAGCAGTACTTC
TRBV7-9	TRBD1	.	TRBJ2-3	CASSSNLRDKTGRSDTQYF	TGTGCCAGCAGCTCCAACCTACGTGACAAGACAGGGCGGTCAGATACGCAGTATTTT
TRBV28	.	.	TRBJ1-4	CASSLLLGAQREKLFF	TGTGCCAGCAGTTTGCTCCTTGGGGCCCAAAGGGAAAAACTGTTTTTT
TRBV5-1	.	.	TRBJ1-5	CASSLTLLGSNQPQHF	TGCGCCAGCAGCTTGACCCTCTTGGGTAGCAATCAGCCCCAGCATTTT
TRBV10-3	TRBD1	.	TRBJ1-5	CAISRTGQGPGQPQHF	TGTGCCATCAGTCGAACCGGACAGGGCCCGGGGCAGCCCCAGCATTTT
TRBV9	.	once	TRBJ2-5	CASSVGSRTYQETQYF	TGTGCCAGCAGCGTAGGTTCTCGCACGTACCAAGAGACCCAGTACTTC
TRBV28	TRBD1	.	TRBJ2-7	CASSLVSRDSYEQYF	TGTGCCAGCAGTTTAGTGTCTCGGGACAGCTACGAGCAGTACTTC
TRBV10-3	TRBD1	few	TRBJ1-1	CAISPGGHTEAFF	TGTGCCATCAGCCCAGGGGGTCACACTGAAGCTTTCTTT
TRBV28	.	.	TRBJ2-1	CASSFLGPGTYNEQFF	TGTGCCAGCAGTTTTCTTGGACCTGGGACCTACAATGAGCAGTTCTTC
TRBV28	TRBD2	once	TRBJ2-1	CASRSQAGTSFIEQFF	TGTGCCAGCAGGTCCCAGGCGGGGACTAGCTTTATTGAGCAGTTCTTC
TRBV7-9	.	few	TRBJ2-7	CASSSTGSRNEQYF	TGTGCCAGCAGCTCCACAGGGTCTCGAAACGAGCAGTACTTC
TRBV27	.	.	TRBJ1-1	CASRTHGTEAFF	TGTGCCAGCAGGACCCATGGGACTGAAGCTTTCTTT
TRBV29-1	TRBD1	.	TRBJ2-7	CSAGTGGDEQYF	TGCAGCGCAGGGACAGGGGGGGACGAGCAGTACTTC
TRBV6-1	.	once	TRBJ2-2	CASREGVYVGELFF	TGTGCCAGCAGGGAGGGTGTTTATGTCGGGGAGCTGTTTTTT
TRBV4-1	.	.	TRBJ2-7	CASSQDSRLDEQYF	TGCGCCAGCAGCCAAGATTCTAGATTGGACGAGCAGTACTTC
TRBV28	TRBD2	.	TRBJ2-7	CASSLLTSGAPPYEQYF	TGTGCCAGCAGTTTATTGACTAGCGGGGCCCCCCCCTACGAGCAGTACTTC
TRBV4-3	TRBD2	once	TRBJ2-3	CASSPIGRADTQYF	TGCGCCAGCAGCCCAATCGGGAGGGCAGATACGCAGTATTTT
TRBV10-3	.	.	TRBJ2-7	CAISEPAGGPTYEQYF	TGTGCCATCAGTGAGCCGGCGGGCGGGCCCACCTACGAGCAGTACTTC
TRBV5-1	.	.	TRBJ1-5	CASSLEGQPQHF	TGCGCCAGCAGCTTGGAAGGACAGCCCCAGCATTTT
TRBV29-1	TRBD2	.	TRBJ2-1	CSAGSGSGDEQFF	TGCAGCGCAGGAAGCGGGAGTGGTGATGAGCAGTTCTTC
TRBV6-5	TRBD2	.	TRBJ2-7	CASSDHSGRGEQYF	TGTGCCAGCAGTGACCATAGCGGGAGGGGCGAGCAGTACTTC
TRBV29-1	TRBD2	once	TRBJ2-7	CSVVGLAGGLEQYF	TGCAGCGTCGTAGGACTAGCGGGAGGGCTCGAGCAGTACTTC
TRBV28	.	once	TRBJ1-3	CASSSPYSGNTIYF	TGTGCCAGCAGTTCGCCTTACTCTGGAAACACCATATATTTT
TRBV6-5	TRBD1	.	TRBJ2-2	CASSRTGDTGELFF	TGTGCCAGCAGTAGGACAGGCGACACCGGGGAGCTGTTTTTT
TRBV18	TRBD1	.	TRBJ2-7	CASSLRQGDFYEQYF	TGTGCCAGCTCACTTCGACAGGGGGATTTCTACGAGCAGTACTTC
TRBV19	TRBD1	few	TRBJ1-5	CASSRTGSNQPQHF	TGTGCCAGTAGCCGGACAGGGAGTAATCAGCCCCAGCATTTT
TRBV27	.	.	TRBJ1-5	CASSVDSDQPQHF	TGTGCCAGCAGTGTGGACAGCGATCAGCCCCAGCATTTT
TRBV27	.	.	TRBJ1-5	CASHRAVNQPQHF	TGTGCCAGCCACAGGGCCGTCAATCAGCCCCAGCATTTT
TRBV5-4	TRBD2	.	TRBJ2-3	CASRWTSDTDTQYF	TGTGCCAGCAGATGGACTAGCGACACAGATACGCAGTATTTT
TRBV2	.	few	TRBJ1-5	CASGENNQPQHF	TGTGCCAGCGGGGAGAACAATCAGCCCCAGCATTTT
TRBV27	TRBD1	.	TRBJ1-5	CASSRDRASNQPQHF	TGTGCCAGCAGTCGGGACAGGGCTAGCAATCAGCCCCAGCATTTT
TRBV28	.	.	TRBJ2-1	CASREGGSGYNEQFF	TGTGCCAGCAGGGAAGGGGGGAGCGGTTACAATGAGCAGTTCTTC
TRBV9	.	once	TRBJ1-2	CASSPTTDSSSGYTF	TGTGCCAGCAGCCCTACTACCGACAGTTCGTCTGGCTACACCTTC
TRBV18	TRBD1	.	TRBJ2-1	CASSPRTGGAGNEQFF	TGTGCCAGCTCACCGCGAACAGGGGGCGCAGGCAATGAGCAGTTCTTC
TRBV21-1	.	.	TRBJ2-3	CASSSRQGVTDTQYF	TGTGCCAGCAGCTCCCGACAGGGTGTAACAGATACGCAGTATTTT
TRBV6-4	.	.	TRBJ1-2	CASSETAGVNGYTF	TGTGCCAGCAGTGAGACGGCGGGGGTCAATGGCTACACCTTC
TRBV9	TRBD1	.	TRBJ2-7	CASSVGGGVDYEQYF	TGTGCCAGCAGCGTAGGAGGGGGCGTCGACTACGAGCAGTACTTC
TRBV18	.	.	TRBJ2-7	CASSPRGRENEQYF	TGTGCCAGCTCACCACGGGGCAGGGAGAACGAGCAGTACTTC
TRBV6-1	.	.	TRBJ2-1	CASSRPYNEQFF	TGTGCCAGCAGCCGCCCTTACAATGAGCAGTTCTTC
TRBV28	.	.	TRBJ1-4	CASSLGGIGHEKLFF	TGTGCCAGCAGTTTAGGAGGGATCGGGCATGAAAAACTGTTTTTT
TRBV6-6	TRBD1	.	TRBJ2-7	CASSKLGQGSEQYF	TGTGCCAGCAGTAAACTGGGACAGGGATCCGAGCAGTACTTC
TRBV28	.	.	TRBJ1-4	CASSLSPGRSVNEKLFF	TGTGCCAGCAGCCTATCCCCCGGCCGTTCGGTGAATGAAAAACTGTTTTTT
TRBV5-1	TRBD1	once	TRBJ1-1	CASSRTPGTEGEAFF	TGCGCCAGCAGCCGGACCCCGGGGACAGAGGGGGAAGCTTTCTTT
TRBV2	.	.	TRBJ2-3	CASTRTDTQYF	TGTGCCAGCACGAGGACAGATACGCAGTATTTT